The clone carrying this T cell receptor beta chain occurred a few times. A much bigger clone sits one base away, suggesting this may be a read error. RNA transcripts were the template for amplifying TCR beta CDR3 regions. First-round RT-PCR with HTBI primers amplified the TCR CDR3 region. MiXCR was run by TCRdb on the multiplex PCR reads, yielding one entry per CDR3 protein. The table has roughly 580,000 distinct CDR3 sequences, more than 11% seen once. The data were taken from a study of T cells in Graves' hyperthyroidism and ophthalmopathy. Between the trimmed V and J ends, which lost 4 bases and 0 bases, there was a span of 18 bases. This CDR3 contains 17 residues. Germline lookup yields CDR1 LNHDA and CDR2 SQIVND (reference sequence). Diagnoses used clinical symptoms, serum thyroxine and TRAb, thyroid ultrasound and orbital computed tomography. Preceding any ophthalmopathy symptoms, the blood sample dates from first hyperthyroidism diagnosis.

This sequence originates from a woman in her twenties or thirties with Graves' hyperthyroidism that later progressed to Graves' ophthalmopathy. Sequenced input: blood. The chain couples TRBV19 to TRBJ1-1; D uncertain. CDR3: CASSTYGRGEVNTEAFF. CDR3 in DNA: TGTGCCAGTAGTACCTACGGACGGGGTGAGGTGAACACTGAAGCTTTCTTT.